This T cell receptor (beta chain) was obtained from a study of a mutant IDH1 vaccine in newly diagnosed glioma. CDR1 is MNHEY and CDR2 is SVGAGI in the germline V gene. The CDR3 is 14 residues long. Trimming cost V 0 bases and J 4 bases, with 9 bases left between them. Time point given: week 47, end of study. Each vaccine dose was 300 ug of mutant IDH1 20-mer peptide, with topical imiquimod. Generated by immunoSEQ multiplex PCR, the TCRdb table keeps only in-frame clones and is missing some. The sample has about 40,000 clones; around 82% are singletons. As for this clone: Antigen specificity is unknown.

The source is a man younger than 35 with glioma. Some clones in this sample may be carry-over from other donors' samples. This sample comprised PBMCs, obtained from a glioma patient whose treatment included an IDH1 peptide vaccine. The rearrangement uses TRBV6-5 and TRBJ1-2; tentative D call: TRBD1 (5 bases). The CDR3 DNA sequence: TGTGCCAGCAGTTACTCACGGGGGGGCTATGGCTACACCTTC. This gives the protein CASSYSRGGYGYTF.